The entry below gives a single TCR beta chain sequence along with its context. The clone's antigen remains unknown. Base qualities are not recorded, but no much larger clone differs from it by a single base. From a lookup of the germline V gene, CDR1 and CDR2 are SGHAT and FQNNGV. V drops 5 bases and J drops 2 bases, leaving 25 bases in between. The cysteine opens and the phenylalanine closes a CDR3 of 18 amino acids. The retained sequence is limited to the CDR3, 54 bases, with the frame set at the first base. The donors were healthy, HIV-negative adults who had no recently reported acute infections or vaccinations. Every donor was a Caucasian adult residing in Nashville, Tennessee, USA. CD8 memory samples were composed of magnetically selected CD45RO+ cells combined with CCR7-negative CD45RA+ effector memory (TemRA) cells. After blood collection by leukapheresis, PBMCs were isolated using Ficoll-Histopaque density gradient centrifugation and then cryopreserved in the vapor phase of liquid nitrogen. Analytical flow cytometry was used to check the purity and quantity of every magnetically sorted T cell population. Genomic DNA was isolated from every sorted fraction and measured by UV absorbance on a Nanodrop 2000c.

These data are taken from a study of shared clonotypes between healthy human individuals (dated by TCRdb to about 2020). Study-level background: The cohort included three men and a couple of women between 18 and 49 years of age. Per donor, three plates each were used for CD4 naive and CD4 memory, two for CD8 naive, and one for CD8 memory. To estimate repertoire size and how much clonotypes are shared between individuals, the study performed deep sequencing of blood TCR repertoires from roughly five healthy adults. To increase sequencing depth and limit assay-specific biases, different laboratories used diverse techniques to prepare libraries and sequence TCR repertoires. Per donor, leukapheresis produced somewhere between about 0.9 and 10 billion PBMCs. The paper's findings and limits, for the study overall: Sampling was limited to blood, and TCR repertoires in tissue likely differ from TCR repertoires in blood. Clonotypes shared by all four sorted-subset donors showed higher generation probabilities than non-shared clonotypes. Pairwise subsampling indicated that sequencing depth was expected to affect the degree of clonotype sharing among donors. Naive subsets generally had larger estimated clonotype richness than memory subsets. Incomplete sequencing was indicated by rarefaction of sorted-subset datasets, despite the large sequencing depth. About 4.5% of naive CD4, 3.5% of naive CD8, around 2.3% of memory CD4, and about 0.4% of memory CD8 clonotypes were shared across a few donors. The genetic and exposure-history diversity represented was limited by the small number of donors.

TCR CDR3 regions were amplified from genomic DNA by multiplex PCR using the deep immunoSEQ assay. Extracted genomic DNA from each cell subset was spread evenly across all wells of several immunoSEQ 96-well plates, with each plate serving as a replicate. For sorted subsets, roughly 200 ng genomic DNA, equal to about 30,000 T cell genomes, was loaded into each replicate PCR. Purified libraries were quantified with a Qubit 3.0 fluorometer, sized on a Bioanalyzer 2100, and re-quantified with the KAPA Library Quantification kit. Each immunoSEQ 96-well plate was sequenced on its own single-read 150-cycle Illumina NextSeq 550 flow cell. The authors processed their data as follows. Because only junctional sequences without quality scores were contained in the immunoSEQ output, filtering matching that applied to full-length reads could not be performed. Sequences were annotated with PyIR, a Python wrapper for IgBLAST v1.9, and V/J genes and CDR3 were assigned using IMGT germline references. Reads with weak V/J assignments (E-value above 1e-6), missing CDR3, stop codons, out-of-frame junctions, or ambiguous translated residues were removed. V3J clonotypes were defined as sequences sharing the same inferred V gene, J gene, and CDR3 amino acid sequence. Percentage overlap between repertoires was calculated by dividing the number of shared unique clonotypes by the size of the smaller repertoire. Three approaches were used to assess repertoire richness: RTK rarefaction, the Chao1 estimator, and Recon v2.1 estimates of unobserved clonotypes. Generation probabilities for all TCRbeta clonotypes obtained by the gDNA method from a handful of donors were computed using OLGA. TCRdb holds this immuneACCESS table with in-frame rearrangements only. Some clones are missing; in checked studies, unresolved V genes explain under half, and the rest has no known cause. V, J and clone size are taken as reported in that table, and D and trimming were inferred from the DNA itself. For this sample the table gives 650,000 to 700,000 clones, of which around 91% were detected only once. 34% of the sample is in the top ten clones.

This chain joins TRBV11-2 to TRBJ2-7; matching of 7 bases hints at TRBD1 as the D gene. The sequence was collected from a man aged 18 to 29 in good health. Some clones in this sample may be carry-over from other donors' samples. Sequencing used memory CD8+ T cells from PBMCs. The cell subset or site tag for this specimen amounts to: CD45RO+ cells pooled with CCR7-negative TemRA cells. At the DNA level, the sequence is TGTGCCAGCAGCCACCCAAACGACAGGGACTTTATAGCCTACGAGCAGTACTTC. This translates into CASSHPNDRDFIAYEQYF.